This record looks at one TCR beta chain sequence and its context. The data are from a study of T cell responses to AZD1222 COVID-19 vaccine. Per germline, CDR1 SGHRS and CDR2 YFSETQ. Trimming took off 6 bases at V and 1 base at J, with 10 bases between the two ends. This CDR3 spans 14 amino acids. TCRdb's table, derived via immunoSEQ multiplex PCR, lists solely in-frame clones and lacks some. This sample has approximately 220,000 clones, with about 92% found just once. This TCR derives from an adult in good health. The material was peripheral blood, obtained on day 0 of MenACWY control vaccination. V gene TRBV5-1 combines with J gene TRBJ2-2; D perhaps matches TRBD2 (6 bases). CDR3 protein: CASTQGLNTGELFF. The CDR3, as DNA: TGCGCCAGCACTCAGGGACTGAACACCGGGGAGCTGTTTTTT. The full variable domain, in which reference TRBV5-1 and TRBJ2-2 provide the parts outside the CDR3, is KAGVTQTPRYLIKTRGQQVTLSCSPISGHRSVSWYQQTPGQGLQFLFEYFSETQRNKGNFPGRFSGRQFSNSRSEMNVSTLELGDSALYLCASTQGLNTGELFFGEGSRLTVL.